The entry below describes one TCR beta chain. This record comes from a study of cytomegalovirus exposure and HLA in healthy donors. Study in general: Assignment to the Caucasian-associated ancestry cluster applied to around 76% of the 300 to 500 genotyped donors.

Trimming pared 3 bases from V and 5 bases from J, leaving 19 bases between. Germline CDR1 LNHDA, CDR2 SQIVND (reference sequence). The CDR3 runs 17 residues. Primers included in the PCR were 60 Vbeta and 13 Jbeta primers. Assay used: immunoSEQ multiplex PCR; TCRdb lists only in-frame clones, some missing. The table has some 140,000 clones, approximately 79% seen once. The chain recombines TRBV19 with TRBJ2-2; D might be TRBD1 (5 bases). Material for sequencing was PBMCs. The receptor's source is a man aged 18 to 35 in good health and CMV-seropositive. Here the CDR3 reads CASSIRQVQGRTGELFF. The CDR3 coding sequence is TGTGCCAGTAGTATTCGCCAAGTGCAGGGCAGGACCGGGGAGCTGTTTTTT.